The 27 T cell receptor beta chains presented below share a single source sample, sequenced in a study of a mutant IDH1 vaccine in newly diagnosed glioma. The time point: week 47, end of study. Doses consisted of 300 ug of mutant IDH1 20-mer peptide each, paired with topical imiquimod. Profiled with immunoSEQ multiplex PCR; TCRdb holds only in-frame clones, not every one. The data show fewer than 95,000 clones, around four fifths seen once. For these receptors, no antigen is known. The source material was PBMCs, sampled from a glioma patient whose treatment included an IDH1 peptide vaccine. Receptors originate from a man aged 40-49 years with glioma.

This clone was seen only once. V gene TRBV6-5 combines with J gene TRBJ1-1; D is possibly TRBD1 (5 bases). V was trimmed by 2 bases and J by 4 bases, leaving 14 bases between them. CDR1 is MNHEY, CDR2 SVGAGI, per germline. The CDR3 length is 15 residues. CDR3 in amino acids: CASSYPLGGSTEAFF. The CDR3 DNA is TGTGCCAGCAGTTACCCATTGGGGGGAAGCACTGAAGCTTTCTTT.

V and J are TRBV5-1 and TRBJ2-2, with D perhaps TRBD1 (6 bases). Trimming pared 4 bases from V and 6 bases from J, leaving 16 bases between. The CDR3 spans 15 residues. Germline V lookup: CDR1 SGHRS, CDR2 YFSETQ. The CDR3 DNA is TGCGCCAGCAGCCGAGGAGTAAAGGGGGCCGGGGAGCTGTTTTTT. Translating gives CASSRGVKGAGELFF.

V gene TRBV9 combines with J gene TRBJ1-1; possible D gene TRBD1, 5 bases. The V gene's germline CDR1 is SGDLS and CDR2 YYNGEE. The CDR3 totals 14 residues. Trimming stripped 0 bases from V and 8 bases from J, with 14 bases between. The CDR3 DNA reads TGTGCCAGCAGCGTAGAGAGGGGAGATACAGAAGCTTTCTTT. As protein: CASSVERGDTEAFF.

This clone was found once. CDR3 sequence (DNA): TGTGCCAGCAGCGTAGAACTAGCGGGGTACAATGAGCAGTTCTTC. It specifies CASSVELAGYNEQFF. The rearrangement uses TRBV9 and TRBJ2-1; 10 bases map to TRBD2. V lost 0 bases and J lost 4; bases outside the gene matches: 1. The CDR3 runs to 15 residues. Germline V gives CDR1 SGDLS, CDR2 YYNGEE.

The chain recombines TRBV30 with TRBJ2-7; a weak D match, TRBD2 (6 bases). This CDR3 has 14 residues. Per germline, CDR1 GTSNPN and CDR2 SVGIG (reference sequence). V gave up 5 bases and J gave up 2 bases, with 16 bases separating them. CDR3 nucleotides: TGTGCCTGGGGCATTAGCGGCGCCCCCTACGAGCAGTACTTC. It encodes CAWGISGAPYEQYF.

The CDR3 nucleotides read TGTGCCAGCAGCCAAAGACAGGGGCGGGGAGAGACCCAGTACTTC. Translated: CASSQRQGRGETQYF. The chain joins TRBV7-2 to TRBJ2-5; 8 bases line up with TRBD1. Germline-derived CDR1 and CDR2 are SGHTA and FQGNSA. The J segment lost 4 bases and the V segment lost 5 bases, leaving 9 bases of the junction unmatched. The CDR3 runs 15 residues.

This sequence joins TRBV5-1 and TRBJ2-1, with D unclear. Trimming took off 0 bases at V and 4 bases at J, with 11 bases between the two ends. The CDR3 has 15 amino acids. The V gene's germline CDR1 is SGHRS and CDR2 YFSETQ. The CDR3 DNA sequence: TGCGCCAGCAGCTTGGAAGAGCACCCGTACAATGAGCAGTTCTTC. Amino acid sequence: CASSLEEHPYNEQFF.

This clone was seen once. V is TRBV18 and J is TRBJ1-2; 11 bases match TRBD1. Germline-derived CDR1 and CDR2 are KGHSH and LQKENI. Trimming removed 3 bases from V and 1 base from J; junction bases left unmatched: 4. This CDR3 contains 16 residues. Written as DNA, the CDR3 is TGTGCCAGCTCACCCCCCGGGACAGGGGGTAACTATGGCTACACCTTC. Translation gives CASSPPGTGGNYGYTF.

The V and J genes are TRBV10-3 and TRBJ2-1; 14 positions match TRBD2. In germline, CDR1 is ENHRY, CDR2 SYGVKD. CDR3 length: 16 residues. The V segment lost 6 bases and the J segment 1 base; nucleotides outside the gene matches: 2. CDR3 in amino acids: CAIRTSGGESYNEQFF. CDR3 nucleotide sequence: TGTGCCATCAGGACTAGCGGGGGGGAATCCTACAATGAGCAGTTCTTC.

The chain couples TRBV19 to TRBJ2-7; D gene uncertain. V was trimmed by 5 bases and J by 2 bases, leaving 19 bases between them. This CDR3 region has 16 residues. Looked up from germline, CDR1 is LNHDA and CDR2 is SQIVND (reference sequence). DNA for the CDR3: TGTGCCAGTAGTCCAACCAGAGGTCAGAGGACCTACGAGCAGTACTTC. Protein sequence: CASSPTRGQRTYEQYF.

This clone was seen a single time. The J gene is TRBJ2-7, the V gene TRBV13; 9 bases match TRBD1. CDR1 and CDR2 from the germline V gene are PRHDT and FYEKMQ (reference sequence). V shed 0 bases, J shed 2 bases, and the junction held 2 bases outside the gene matches. CDR3 length: 15 residues. The CDR3 protein is CASSLGQGAPYEQYF. DNA of the CDR3: TGTGCCAGCAGCTTAGGACAGGGGGCGCCCTACGAGCAGTACTTC.

Concerning this clone: One end of the junction is discordant with germline, which a read error may explain. V and J are TRBV7-7 and TRBJ2-3; 7 nucleotides match TRBD2. Looked up from germline, CDR1 is SSHAT and CDR2 is FNYEAQ (reference sequence). The CDR3 spans 18 residues. This CDR3 reads CASSPGGAGAWGTDTQYF. The CDR3 nucleotides are TGTGCTAGCAGCCCCGGTGGGGCGGGAGCTTGGGGCACAGATACGCAGTATTTT. The full variable domain, rest sourced from reference TRBV7-7 and TRBJ2-3, is GAGVSQSPRYKVTKRGQDVTLRCDPISSHATLYWYQQALGQGPEFLTYFNYEAQPDKSGLPSDRFSAERPEGSISTLTIQRTEQRDSAMYRCASSPGGAGAWGTDTQYFGPGTRLTVL.

This clone appeared a few times. The chain combines TRBV2 with TRBJ1-5; 7 bases are a match to TRBD1. Looked up from germline, CDR1 is SNHLY and CDR2 is FYNNEI. Germline trimming cut 4 bases from V and 4 bases from J; bases unmatched to any gene: 7. CDR3 length equals 15 residues. CDR3 in DNA: TGTGCCAGCAGTGTATCGACAGGGTGGAATCAGCCCCAGCATTTT. Its translation: CASSVSTGWNQPQHF.

The genes are TRBV5-1 and TRBJ2-7; D remains unclear. The germline CDR1 and CDR2 sequences are SGHRS and YFSETQ. Deletions cut 2 bases from V and 2 bases from J, with 2 bases between. This CDR3 has 11 amino acids. The CDR3: CASSLAYEQYF. CDR3 nucleotides: TGCGCCAGCAGCTTAGCCTACGAGCAGTACTTC.

V usage is TRBV10-2 and J usage is TRBJ2-7; unclear D gene. Trimming took 3 bases from V and 7 from J, leaving 16 bases between them. The CDR3 has 14 residues. The V gene's germline CDR1 is WSHSY and CDR2 SAAADI. The CDR3 sequence is CASSEKGSSPEQYF. CDR3 nucleotides: TGCGCCAGCAGTGAAAAGGGTTCCTCACCGGAGCAGTACTTC.

This chain uses TRBV5-1 with TRBJ2-3, with D perhaps being TRBD1 or TRBD2 (6 bases each). Trimming removed 2 bases at V and 6 bases at J, with 13 bases between. CDR1 is SGHRS and CDR2 is YFSETQ in the germline V gene. The CDR3 runs to 14 residues. As DNA, the CDR3 is TGCGCCAGCAGCTTAACGGGGGCAGGGGATACGCAGTATTTT. Translating gives CASSLTGAGDTQYF.

DNA for the CDR3: TGTGCCAGCAGTGAAGTGGGAGGGGGCAGGGGCTACACCTTC. This encodes CASSEVGGGRGYTF. The chain joins TRBV6-1 to TRBJ1-2; 7 bases match TRBD1. The CDR3 length is 14 residues. V shed 1 base, J shed 8 bases, and the junction held 7 bases outside the gene matches. The germline gives CDR1 MNHNS, CDR2 SASEGT.

The chain links TRBV11-2 to TRBJ2-1; possibly TRBD2 for D (6 bases). V gave up 6 bases and J gave up 4 bases, with 22 bases separating them. The CDR3 runs to 17 residues. CDR1 and CDR2 (germline): SGHAT, FQNNGV. The CDR3 sequence is CASRPRAGQPDYNEQFF. DNA for the CDR3: TGTGCCAGCAGGCCCCGAGCGGGCCAGCCCGATTACAATGAGCAGTTCTTC.

The chain uses TRBV6-5 and TRBJ1-1; D may be TRBD1 (6 bases). Germline assignment: CDR1 MNHEY and CDR2 SVGAGI. The V end was cut by 8 bases, the J end by 5 bases, with 9 bases between. The CDR3 length is 11 residues. The CDR3 nucleotides read TGTGCCAGCCACGACAGGACTGAAGCTTTCTTT. It yields the protein CASHDRTEAFF.

The V call is TRBV5-8, the J call TRBJ2-7; D unresolved. Germline loops: CDR1 SGHTS, CDR2 YDEGEE. V lost 1 base to trimming and J lost 7 bases, with 12 bases between them. This CDR3 has 13 residues. CDR3 sequence (DNA): TGTGCCAGCAGCTTGAGGGCGGCTTTGGAGCAGTACTTC. This encodes CASSLRAALEQYF.

CDR3 in amino acids: CASSDNIGNTIYF. The CDR3 nucleotides read TGTGCCAGCAGCGACAACATTGGAAACACCATATATTTT. This rearrangement joins TRBV13 to TRBJ1-3; no clear D. The CDR3 runs to 13 residues. The germline CDR1 and CDR2 sequences are PRHDT and FYEKMQ (reference sequence). V was cut by 5 bases and J by 3 bases, with 8 bases left in between. The whole variable domain, remainder taken from reference TRBV13 and TRBJ1-3, is AAGVIQSPRHLIKEKRETATLKCYPIPRHDTVYWYQQGPGQDPQFLISFYEKMQSDKGSIPDRFSAQQFSDYHSELNMSSLELGDSALYFCASSDNIGNTIYFGEGSWLTVV.

The V gene is TRBV30, the J gene TRBJ1-6, with D hard to call. Germline V CDR1 and CDR2: GTSNPN, SVGIG (reference sequence). Trimming shortened V by 0 bases and J by 5 bases, and 5 bases separated the two germline ends. There are 13 residues in the CDR3. CDR3: CAWSVRNNSPLHF. As DNA, the CDR3 is TGTGCCTGGAGTGTGCGGAATAATTCACCCCTCCACTTT.

The chain uses TRBV4-2 and TRBJ2-5; weak D call: TRBD1 (5 bases). CDR1 is LGHNA and CDR2 is YNFKEQ in the germline V gene. V was cut by 1 base and J by 7 bases, with 10 bases left in between. The length of the CDR3 is 13 residues. The CDR3 DNA reads as TGTGCCAGCAGCCAAGCAACCCAGGGGACCCAGTACTTC. It codes for CASSQATQGTQYF.

The J gene is TRBJ2-5, the V gene TRBV19, with unresolved D. The CDR3 loop spans 12 amino acids. CDR1 and CDR2 from the germline V gene are LNHDA and SQIVND (reference sequence). Trimming took 3 bases from V and 2 from J, leaving 4 bases between them. Here the CDR3 reads CASSIRQETQYF. The CDR3 coding sequence is TGTGCCAGTAGTATCCGGCAAGAGACCCAGTACTTC.

V usage is TRBV11-1 and J usage is TRBJ2-7, with TRBD2 identical over 8 bases. Losses at the gene ends were 1 base for V and 0 bases for J; bases not matched to a gene: 5. The length of the CDR3 is 16 residues. Germline assignment: CDR1 SGHAT and CDR2 FQDESV (reference sequence). DNA for the CDR3: TGTGCCAGCAGCTTAGGGTCCGCGGGAGGCTCCTACGAGCAGTACTTC. It codes for CASSLGSAGGSYEQYF.

The V and J genes are TRBV11-2 and TRBJ2-7, with 8 bases aligning to TRBD1. The V gene's germline CDR1 is SGHAT and CDR2 FQNNGV. The CDR3 consists of 17 residues. V shed 6 bases and J 0 bases; nucleotides not matched to a gene: 13. The CDR3 DNA follows: TGTGCCAGCAGGCAGGACAGGGACTTCCTAAGCTCCTACGAGCAGTACTTC. It encodes CASRQDRDFLSSYEQYF.

This rearrangement joins TRBV25-1 to TRBJ2-2, with TRBD2 identical over 7 bases. The V gene's germline CDR1 is MGHDK and CDR2 SYGVNS. The V segment lost 6 bases and the J segment 1 base; nucleotides outside the gene matches: 5. The CDR3 spans 15 residues. CDR3 protein: CASRSGGGNTGELFF. For the CDR3, the DNA is TGTGCCAGCAGATCAGGCGGGGGGAACACCGGGGAGCTGTTTTTT.